This T cell receptor (beta chain) was recovered during a study of Ad26.COV2.S vaccination and SARS-CoV-2 variants. The repertoire was sequenced with immunoSEQ multiplex PCR; TCRdb's copy has only in-frame clones and lacks some. The sample holds a few hundred thousand clones, 90% seen once. As to treatment: about 20 received Ad26.COV2.S at low or high dose, single or two shots; 5 received placebo; per-sample allocation not given. Sampling took place 63 days after the first vaccine or placebo injection. The receptor was isolated from a person aged 18-65 years who received the Ad26.COV2.S COVID-19 vaccine or a placebo. The input for sequencing was peripheral blood, taken in a trial of Ad26.COV2.S vaccine versus placebo.

CDR3 bases: TGTGCCATCAGTGAGTCGACTGGGCAAGAGACCCAGTACTTC. Translated: CAISESTGQETQYF. The chain couples TRBV10-3 to TRBJ2-5; D is undetermined. The CDR3 loop spans 14 amino acids. V dropped 0 bases and J dropped 2 bases, with 7 bases sitting between them. From germline, CDR1 is ENHRY and CDR2 SYGVKD.